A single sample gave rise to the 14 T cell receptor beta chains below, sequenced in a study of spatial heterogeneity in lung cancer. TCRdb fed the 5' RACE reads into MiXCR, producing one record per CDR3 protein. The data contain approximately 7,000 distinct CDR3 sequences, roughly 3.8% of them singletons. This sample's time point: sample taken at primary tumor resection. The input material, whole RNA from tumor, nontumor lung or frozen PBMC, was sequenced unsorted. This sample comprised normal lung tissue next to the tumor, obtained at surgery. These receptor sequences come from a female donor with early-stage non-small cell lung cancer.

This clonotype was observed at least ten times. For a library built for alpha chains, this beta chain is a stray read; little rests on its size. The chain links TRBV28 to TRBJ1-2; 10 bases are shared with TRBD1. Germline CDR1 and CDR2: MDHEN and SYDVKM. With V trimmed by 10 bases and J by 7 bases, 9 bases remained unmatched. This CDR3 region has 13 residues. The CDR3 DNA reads TGTGCCACACCGGGACAGGGGATAGGTGGCTACACCTTC. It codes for CATPGQGIGGYTF.

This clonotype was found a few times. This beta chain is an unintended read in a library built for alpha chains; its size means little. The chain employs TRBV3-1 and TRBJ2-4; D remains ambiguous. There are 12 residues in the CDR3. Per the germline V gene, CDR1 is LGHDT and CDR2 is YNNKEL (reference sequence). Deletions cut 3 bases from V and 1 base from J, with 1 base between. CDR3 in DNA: TGTGCCAGCAGCCAGGCCAAAAACATTCAGTACTTC. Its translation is CASSQAKNIQYF.

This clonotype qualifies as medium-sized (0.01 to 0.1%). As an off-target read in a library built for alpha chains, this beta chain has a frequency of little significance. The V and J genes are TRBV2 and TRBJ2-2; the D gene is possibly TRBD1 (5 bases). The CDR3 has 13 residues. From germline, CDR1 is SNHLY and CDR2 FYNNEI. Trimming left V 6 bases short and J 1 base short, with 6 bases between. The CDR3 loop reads CASRQENTGELFF. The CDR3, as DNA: TGTGCCAGCAGACAGGAGAACACCGGGGAGCTGTTTTTT.

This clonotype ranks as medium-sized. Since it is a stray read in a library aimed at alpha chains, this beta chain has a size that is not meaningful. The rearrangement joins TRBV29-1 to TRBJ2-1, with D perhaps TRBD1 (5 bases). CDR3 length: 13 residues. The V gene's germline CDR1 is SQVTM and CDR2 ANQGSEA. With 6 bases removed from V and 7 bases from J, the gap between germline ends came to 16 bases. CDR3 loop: CSVDDGHRNEQFF. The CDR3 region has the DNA TGCAGCGTCGACGACGGACACCGAAATGAGCAGTTCTTC.

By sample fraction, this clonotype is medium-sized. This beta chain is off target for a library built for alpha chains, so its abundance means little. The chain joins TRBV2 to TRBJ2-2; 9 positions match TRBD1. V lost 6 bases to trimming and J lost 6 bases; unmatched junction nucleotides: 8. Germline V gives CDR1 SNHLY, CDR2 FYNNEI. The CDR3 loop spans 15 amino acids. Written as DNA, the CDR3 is TGTGCCAGCAGGGCGGACAGGGGCGTCGCCGGGGAGCTGTTTTTT. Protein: CASRADRGVAGELFF.

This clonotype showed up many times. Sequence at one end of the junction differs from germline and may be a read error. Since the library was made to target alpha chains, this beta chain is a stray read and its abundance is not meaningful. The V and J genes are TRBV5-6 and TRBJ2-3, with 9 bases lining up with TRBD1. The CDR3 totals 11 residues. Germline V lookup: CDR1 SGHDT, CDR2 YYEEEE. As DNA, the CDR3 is TGTGCCAGCAGCCCCCGGGACAGGGATCATTTT. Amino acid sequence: CASSPRDRDHF.

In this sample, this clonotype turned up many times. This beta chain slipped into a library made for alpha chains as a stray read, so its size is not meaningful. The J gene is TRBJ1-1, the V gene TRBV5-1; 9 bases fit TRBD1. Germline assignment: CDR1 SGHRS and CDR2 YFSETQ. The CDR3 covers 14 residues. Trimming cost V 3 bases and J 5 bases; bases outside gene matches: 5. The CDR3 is CASSSGQGFTEAFF. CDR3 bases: TGCGCCAGCAGCTCGGGACAGGGATTTACTGAAGCTTTCTTT.

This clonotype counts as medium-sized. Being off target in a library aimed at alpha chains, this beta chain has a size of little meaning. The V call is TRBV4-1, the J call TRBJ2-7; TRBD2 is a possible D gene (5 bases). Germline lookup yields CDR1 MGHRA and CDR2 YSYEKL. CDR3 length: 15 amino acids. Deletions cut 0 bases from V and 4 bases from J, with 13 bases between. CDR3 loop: CASSQDGIGSYEQYF. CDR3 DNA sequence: TGCGCCAGCAGCCAAGACGGGATCGGCTCGTACGAGCAGTACTTC.

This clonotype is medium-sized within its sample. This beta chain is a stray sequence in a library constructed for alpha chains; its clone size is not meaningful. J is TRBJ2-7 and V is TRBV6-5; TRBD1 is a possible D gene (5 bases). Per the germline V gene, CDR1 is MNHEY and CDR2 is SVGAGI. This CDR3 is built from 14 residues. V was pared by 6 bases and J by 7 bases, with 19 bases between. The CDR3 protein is CASSASLRVGEQYF. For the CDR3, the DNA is TGTGCCAGCAGCGCCTCTCTCAGGGTGGGGGAGCAGTACTTC.

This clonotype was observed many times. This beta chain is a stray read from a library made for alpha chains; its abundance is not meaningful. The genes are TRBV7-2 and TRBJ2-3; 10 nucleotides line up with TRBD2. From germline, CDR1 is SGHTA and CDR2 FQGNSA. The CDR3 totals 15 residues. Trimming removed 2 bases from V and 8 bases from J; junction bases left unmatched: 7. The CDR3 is CASSLLAGGHVTQYF. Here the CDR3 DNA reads TGTGCCAGCAGCTTATTAGCGGGGGGCCACGTTACGCAGTATTTT.

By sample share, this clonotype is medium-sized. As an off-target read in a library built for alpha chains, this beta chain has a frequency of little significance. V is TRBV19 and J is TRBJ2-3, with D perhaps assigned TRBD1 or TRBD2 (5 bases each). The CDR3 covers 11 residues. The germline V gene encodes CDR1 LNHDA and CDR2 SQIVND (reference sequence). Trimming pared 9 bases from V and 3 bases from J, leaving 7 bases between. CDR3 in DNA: TGTGCCAGCAGGGAGACAGATACGCAGTATTTT. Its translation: CASRETDTQYF.

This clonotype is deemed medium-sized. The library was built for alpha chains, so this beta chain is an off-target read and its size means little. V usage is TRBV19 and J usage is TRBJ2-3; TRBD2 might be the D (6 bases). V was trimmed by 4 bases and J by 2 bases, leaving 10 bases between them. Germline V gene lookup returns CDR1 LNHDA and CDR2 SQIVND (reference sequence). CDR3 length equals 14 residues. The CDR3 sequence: CASSRAGYTDTQYF. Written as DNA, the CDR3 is TGTGCCAGTAGTAGGGCGGGATACACAGATACGCAGTATTTT.

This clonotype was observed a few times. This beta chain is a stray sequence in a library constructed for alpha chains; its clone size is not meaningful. DNA of the CDR3: TGTGCCAGCAGTTTAGGAGGGGCTAACTATGGCTACACCTTC. Translation gives CASSLGGANYGYTF. The V gene is TRBV28, the J gene TRBJ1-2, with a possible D match to TRBD1 (5 bases). Germline CDR1 is MDHEN and CDR2 is SYDVKM. V lost 2 bases, J lost 0 bases, and 7 bases lay in between. CDR3 length: 14 amino acids.

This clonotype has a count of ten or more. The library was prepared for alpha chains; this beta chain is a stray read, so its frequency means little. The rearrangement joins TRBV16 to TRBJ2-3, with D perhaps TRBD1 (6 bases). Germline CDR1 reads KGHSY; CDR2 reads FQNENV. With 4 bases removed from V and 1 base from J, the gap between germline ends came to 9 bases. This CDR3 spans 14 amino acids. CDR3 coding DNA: TGTGCCAGCAGCCTGGGGGCACGCACAGATACGCAGTATTTT. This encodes CASSLGARTDTQYF.